This T cell receptor (beta chain) came from a study of T cell repertoires in cytomegalovirus infection. The wider study: The public TCR beta signatures pointed to both CMV infection and matching HLA type. General study results and limits: There were HLA-C-restricted CMV-specific TCR beta clonotypes dominating the ex vivo response.

TCRdb called the reads again in MiXCR, with one record for every CDR3 protein. Among roughly 350,000 distinct CDR3 sequences listed, roughly 34% were seen once. This clonotype was detected ten times or more. Antigen: not known. V was cut by 5 bases and J by 3 bases, with 13 bases left in between. Germline loops: CDR1 SGHVS, CDR2 FNYEAQ. The CDR3 runs to 14 residues. The sequence was collected from a human donor in good health (CMV status not recorded). Some clones in this sample may be carry-over from other donors' samples. The sequences come from cultured PBMCs, collected from culture after CMV antigen stimulation. The gene calls are TRBV7-6 and TRBJ2-5; D is tentatively TRBD1 or TRBD2 (5 bases each). CDR3 loop: CASSGGPNKETQYF. For the CDR3, the DNA is TGTGCCAGCAGCGGGGGACCCAATAAAGAGACCCAGTACTTC.